Following are 7 T cell receptor beta chains from one sample sequenced in a study of PD-L1 blockade in urothelial cancer. TCRdb keeps only in-frame clones here, not all; method: immunoSEQ multiplex PCR. The sample consists of 55,000 to 70,000 clones, almost 85% of them appearing once. The sequencing used PBMCs, collected around atezolizumab (anti-PD-L1) treatment. Every receptor here comes from a man between 65 and 85 years old with urothelial cancer.

The chain links TRBV25-1 to TRBJ2-2; 9 bases align to TRBD1. This CDR3 is 16 amino acids long. Germline trimming cut 3 bases from V and 5 bases from J; bases unmatched to any gene: 7. Germline values: CDR1 MGHDK, CDR2 SYGVNS. CDR3 region: CASSEGQGRRTGELFF. CDR3 in DNA: TGTGCCAGCAGTGAGGGACAGGGAAGACGAACCGGGGAGCTGTTTTTT.

The V call is TRBV6-5, the J call TRBJ2-4; 9 bases are a match to TRBD1. Germline CDR1 reads MNHEY; CDR2 reads SVGAGI. V was pared by 4 bases and J by 8 bases, with 6 bases of the junction left unmatched. The CDR3 runs to 14 residues. The CDR3 is CASSFRGQGDIQYF. The DNA of the CDR3 is TGTGCCAGCAGTTTCCGGGGACAGGGCGACATTCAGTACTTC.

The chain uses TRBV5-4 and TRBJ2-5; 11 nucleotides match TRBD2. The CDR3 consists of 16 residues. Germline values: CDR1 SGHNT, CDR2 YYREEE (reference sequence). V lost 3 bases to trimming and J lost 5 bases; unmatched junction nucleotides: 9. CDR3 in DNA: TGTGCCAGCAGCTCTATAGCGGGAGGGCCAGGGGAGACCCAGTACTTC. Its translation: CASSSIAGGPGETQYF.

The gene calls are TRBV6-5 and TRBJ2-1, with a weak D call TRBD2 (6 bases). The length of the CDR3 is 14 residues. The germline gives CDR1 MNHEY, CDR2 SVGAGI. Trimming removed 8 bases at V and 3 bases at J, with 14 bases between. CDR3 nucleotide sequence: TGTGCCAGCCGAGAGGGAGGTAACTACAATGAGCAGTTCTTC. It specifies CASREGGNYNEQFF.

The rearrangement links TRBV7-2 to TRBJ2-2; 11 nucleotides match TRBD2. The germline V gene has CDR1 SGHTA and CDR2 FQGNSA. The CDR3 consists of 16 residues. The V and J ends lost 5 bases and 6 bases, in that order; junction bases with no gene match: 8. The CDR3 DNA reads as TGTGCCAGCAGCCTCGGACTAGCGGGCCCGTCCGGGGAGCTGTTTTTT. This translates into CASSLGLAGPSGELFF.

The chain couples TRBV15 to TRBJ2-1; the D is unclear. CDR3 length: 13 amino acids. Germline V CDR1 and CDR2: LNHNV, YYDKDF (reference sequence). V lost 8 bases and J 4 bases, leaving 12 bases between the germline ends. This chain's CDR3 is CATGAARYNEQFF. CDR3 sequence (DNA): TGTGCCACCGGCGCGGCCCGATACAATGAGCAGTTCTTC.

This clone was seen a single time. V usage is TRBV4-1 and J usage is TRBJ2-7; 7 bases line up with TRBD2. Germline CDR1 is MGHRA and CDR2 is YSYEKL. V was clipped by 1 base and J by 3 bases; unmatched bases: 6. The CDR3 has 15 residues. CDR3 residues: CASSQVEGGNYEQYF. In DNA, the CDR3 is TGCGCCAGCAGCCAAGTTGAGGGAGGGAACTACGAGCAGTACTTC.